The rows below give T cell receptor beta chains drawn from one sample of a study of cytomegalovirus exposure and HLA in healthy donors. Repertoires were generated with immunoSEQ multiplex PCR, while TCRdb's copy carries only in-frame clones and drops some. This sample has under 200,000 clones; 60% to 80% occur once, and the top ten carry over 2%. The sample consisted of PBMCs. These receptors came from a woman between 35 and 50 years old in good health and CMV-seropositive. Each CDR3 is given with its conserved first and last residue. D genes are given only for firm matches. The size of a clone is reported for some rows only, either as once, few or many, or as a class for expanded clones.

J	D	size	V	DNA	CDR3
TRBJ2-5	TRBD2	NA	TRBV5-4	TGTGCCAGCAGCTTGGCCTCCGGGGGGGAGACCCAGTACTTC	CASSLASGGETQYF
TRBJ2-1	TRBD2	once	TRBV28	TGTGCCAGCAGGTCCGCGGGGGGGCCTGTCAATGAGCAGTTCTTC	CASRSAGGPVNEQFF
TRBJ1-3	TRBD1	NA	TRBV13	TGTGCCAGCAGCCCGGACAGGGCCTCTGGAAACACCATATATTTT	CASSPDRASGNTIYF
TRBJ2-7	NA	NA	TRBV30	TGTGCCTGGAGTGTAAGAGGGAGTAGCTCCTACGAGCAGTACTTC	CAWSVRGSSSYEQYF
TRBJ1-4	TRBD1	NA	TRBV7-9	TGTGCCAGCAGCCTAGGACAGGGACTCGAACTGTTTTTT	CASSLGQGLELFF
TRBJ1-1	NA	few	TRBV4-1	TGCGCCAGCAGCCAGCCAGGGGAAAGGGATGCTTTCTTT	CASSQPGERDAFF
TRBJ2-5	NA	NA	TRBV5-8	TGTGCCAGCCCCCTAAGGGGCAGGGAAGCGACCCAGTACTTC	CASPLRGREATQYF
TRBJ1-4	TRBD1	NA	TRBV28	TGTGCCAGCATTCAACAGGGGGCATCTGAAAAACTGTTTTTT	CASIQQGASEKLFF
TRBJ2-3	TRBD2	NA	TRBV10-1	TGCGCCAGCAGTGAGCGGGGGGGGCGTTTGGATACGCAGTATTTT	CASSERGGRLDTQYF
TRBJ1-3	NA	NA	TRBV21-1	TGTGCCAGCAGCAAAGATCGAGTTCCCACCCTATATTTT	CASSKDRVPTLYF
TRBJ2-7	TRBD1	NA	TRBV7-9	TGTGCCAGCAGCTTAGGACAGGGTCTCTACGAGCAGTACTTC	CASSLGQGLYEQYF
TRBJ1-1	TRBD1	NA	TRBV10-3	TGTGCCATCAGCGCAGGGGGTCATGACACTGAAGCTTTCTTT	CAISAGGHDTEAFF
TRBJ1-4	TRBD1	few	TRBV6-6	TGTGCCAGTAAGACAGGGGGAAACGAAAAACTGTTTTTT	CASKTGGNEKLFF
TRBJ1-2	NA	few	TRBV5-1	TGCGCCAGCAGCTTGGCCTTGGGAGGGAGGCACTACACCTTC	CASSLALGGRHYTF
TRBJ1-2	NA	NA	TRBV6-1	TGTGCCAGCAACTTGGACAGTTTCTGGGGTGGCTACACCTTC	CASNLDSFWGGYTF
TRBJ2-5	NA	NA	TRBV5-8	TGTGCCAGCAGCTTGAATGGGCAGACCCAGTACTTC	CASSLNGQTQYF
TRBJ2-5	TRBD2	once	TRBV19	TGTGCCAGTCTTTCAGCGGGGGGGCCTCAAGAGACCCAGTACTTC	CASLSAGGPQETQYF
TRBJ1-5	NA	NA	TRBV4-3	TGCGCCAGCAGCCAAGATCGGCAGGGGTCGGGTCAGCCCCAGCATTTT	CASSQDRQGSGQPQHF
TRBJ1-5	NA	few	TRBV4-3	TGCGCCAGCAGCCAACAGGTTTATAGCAATCAGCCCCAGCATTTT	CASSQQVYSNQPQHF
TRBJ1-5	TRBD1	NA	TRBV19	TGTGCCAGTAGTTCTTCCGGGACAGACAATCAGCCCCAGCATTTT	CASSSSGTDNQPQHF
TRBJ1-1	NA	once	TRBV9	TGTGCCAGCAGCGTAGACGGGGGAAGAGTCGGAATTGTGAACACTGAAGCTTTCTTT	CASSVDGGRVGIVNTEAFF
TRBJ2-7	TRBD1	few	TRBV4-1	TGCGCCAGCAGCCAAGCAGGACAGGGTTTCGTCGAGCAGTACTTC	CASSQAGQGFVEQYF
TRBJ1-6	NA	NA	TRBV28	TGTGCCAGCAGTCCCCCTCAGGCATCGTCACCCCTCCACTTT	CASSPPQASSPLHF
TRBJ2-2	TRBD1	NA	TRBV30	TGTGCCTCACTCGGACAGGGGAACACCGGGGAGCTGTTTTTT	CASLGQGNTGELFF
TRBJ2-3	TRBD1	NA	TRBV4-1	TGCGCCAGCAGCCAAGCCTACCCGGGACAGGGACCCACAGGTACGCAGTATTTT	CASSQAYPGQGPTGTQYF
TRBJ1-1	NA	NA	TRBV29-1	TGCAGCGTTGGAGACGGGACAAAGAACACTGAAGCTTTCTTT	CSVGDGTKNTEAFF
TRBJ2-2	NA	NA	TRBV10-3	TGTGCCATCCATGTCCTAAGGAACACGGAGGCCGGGGAGCTGTTTTTT	CAIHVLRNTEAGELFF
TRBJ1-1	TRBD1	NA	TRBV7-9	TGTGCCAGCAGCTTAGGACAGGGGGTGAACACTGAAGCTTTCTTT	CASSLGQGVNTEAFF
TRBJ2-3	TRBD2	NA	TRBV30	TGTGCCTGGAGGGGTACTAGCGGCCTAAGCACAGATACGCAGTATTTT	CAWRGTSGLSTDTQYF
TRBJ2-2	TRBD2	NA	TRBV7-2	TGTGCCAGCACCCCTTGGGGGGGTGTGGCCGGGGAGCTGTTTTTT	CASTPWGGVAGELFF
TRBJ2-1	NA	once	TRBV2	TGTGCCAGCAGCCCCGAACTCCGTATTTACAATGAGCAGTTCTTC	CASSPELRIYNEQFF
TRBJ1-4	TRBD1	NA	TRBV6-1	TGTGCCAGCAGGACAGGGCTTGGTGAAAAACTGTTTTTT	CASRTGLGEKLFF
TRBJ1-2	TRBD1	NA	TRBV4-2	TGTGCCAGCAGCGACATCGAACAGGGGGACGGCTACACCTTC	CASSDIEQGDGYTF
TRBJ2-7	NA	NA	TRBV6-6	TGTGCCAGCAGTCTAAACTACGAGCAGTACTTC	CASSLNYEQYF
TRBJ1-4	TRBD1	NA	TRBV30	TGTGCAGGGACAGGGGGGAATGCTGAAAAACTGTTTTTT	CAGTGGNAEKLFF
TRBJ2-3	NA	once	TRBV4-3	TGCGCCAGCAGCCAAGTTGAGAGCACAGATACGCAGTATTTT	CASSQVESTDTQYF
TRBJ1-4	TRBD1	few	TRBV5-5	TGTGCCAGCAGCCCGGGACAGTTTAATGAAAAACTGTTTTTT	CASSPGQFNEKLFF
TRBJ2-3	TRBD1	NA	TRBV4-3	TGCGCCAGCAGCCCCGGAGCAGGGGGCGGACCAGATACGCAGTATTTT	CASSPGAGGGPDTQYF
TRBJ1-5	NA	NA	TRBV6-5	TGTGCCACCAGTGGAGGGTGGGGCAGTCAGCCCCAGCATTTT	CATSGGWGSQPQHF
TRBJ2-7	TRBD2	NA	TRBV5-8	TGTGCCAGCAGCTTGGTACCTAGCGGGACCTACGAGCAGTACTTC	CASSLVPSGTYEQYF
TRBJ1-4	NA	NA	TRBV28	TGTGCCAGCAGTTTCGTACAGAATTATGAAAAACTGTTTTTT	CASSFVQNYEKLFF
TRBJ2-3	NA	NA	TRBV18	TGTGCCAGCTCACCACCGTCAGCGGCGGTGTCAGATACGCAGTATTTT	CASSPPSAAVSDTQYF
TRBJ1-1	NA	NA	TRBV21-1	TGTGCCAGCAGCAAAGACACAGAGACATTGAACACTGAAGCTTTCTTT	CASSKDTETLNTEAFF
TRBJ2-5	NA	NA	TRBV28	TGTGCCAGCAGTTTACGGGGGATCCAAGAGACCCAGTACTTC	CASSLRGIQETQYF
TRBJ2-7	NA	NA	TRBV2	TGTGCCAGCATCCCGCAGGAGGGCTCCTACGAGCAGTACTTC	CASIPQEGSYEQYF
TRBJ2-7	TRBD1	NA	TRBV27	TGTGCCAGCAGTCCCACGACAGGGGGCGTCGAGCAGTACTTC	CASSPTTGGVEQYF
TRBJ1-2	TRBD1	NA	TRBV30	TGTGCCTGGACCAAAGGACAGGGGGCAGGCTATGGCTACACCTTC	CAWTKGQGAGYGYTF